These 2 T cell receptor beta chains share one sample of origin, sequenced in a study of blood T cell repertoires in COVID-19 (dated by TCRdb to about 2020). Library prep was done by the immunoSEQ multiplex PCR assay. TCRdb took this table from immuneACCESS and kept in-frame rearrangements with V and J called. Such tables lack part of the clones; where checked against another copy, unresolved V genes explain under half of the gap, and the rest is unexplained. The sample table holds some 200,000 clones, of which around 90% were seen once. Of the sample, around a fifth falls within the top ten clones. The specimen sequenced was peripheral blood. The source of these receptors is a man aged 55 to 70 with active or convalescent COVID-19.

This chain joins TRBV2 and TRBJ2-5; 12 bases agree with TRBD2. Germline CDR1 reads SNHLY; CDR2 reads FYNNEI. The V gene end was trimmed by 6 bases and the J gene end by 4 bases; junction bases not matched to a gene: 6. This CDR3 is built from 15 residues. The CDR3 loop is CASSDGLAGIETQYF. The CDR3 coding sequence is TGTGCCAGCAGCGATGGACTAGCGGGGATAGAGACCCAGTACTTC.

This CDR3 is CASSSGGRQPQHF. In nucleotides, the CDR3 is TGTGCCAGCAGTTCTGGGGGCCGTCAGCCCCAGCATTTT. V and J are TRBV6-2 or TRBV6-3 and TRBJ1-5; tentatively, D is TRBD1 (6 bases). The CDR3 runs 13 residues. V shed 4 bases and J shed 6 bases, with 10 bases lying between them. Germline V gene lookup returns CDR1 MNHEY and CDR2 SVGEGT.